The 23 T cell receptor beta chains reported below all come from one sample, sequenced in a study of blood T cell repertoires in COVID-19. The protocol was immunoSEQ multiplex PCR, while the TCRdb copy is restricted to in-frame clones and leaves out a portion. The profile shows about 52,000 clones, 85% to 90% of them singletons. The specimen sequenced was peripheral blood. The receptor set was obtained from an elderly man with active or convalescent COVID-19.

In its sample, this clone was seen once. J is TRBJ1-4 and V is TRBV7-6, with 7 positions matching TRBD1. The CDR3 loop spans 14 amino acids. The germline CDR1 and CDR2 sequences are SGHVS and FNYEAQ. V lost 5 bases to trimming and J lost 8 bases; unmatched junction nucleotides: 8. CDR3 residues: CASSRTGGEEKLFF. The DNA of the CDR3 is TGTGCCAGCAGCCGGACAGGCGGAGAGGAAAAACTGTTTTTT.

The CDR3 bases are TGTGCCAGTAGTATACCGGGGATGAACACTGAAGCTTTCTTT. Translation gives CASSIPGMNTEAFF. The chain is built from TRBV19 and TRBJ1-1; D is uncertain. The germline V gene has CDR1 LNHDA and CDR2 SQIVND (reference sequence). The CDR3 is 14 residues long. V lost 2 bases, J lost 0 bases, and 7 bases lay in between.

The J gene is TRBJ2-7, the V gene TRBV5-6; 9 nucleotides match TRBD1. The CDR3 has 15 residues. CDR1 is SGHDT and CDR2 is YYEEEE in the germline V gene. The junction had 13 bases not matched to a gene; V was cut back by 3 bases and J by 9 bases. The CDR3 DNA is TGTGCCAGCAGCTCACTGCAGACAGGGGGTGGTTGGCAGTACTTC. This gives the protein CASSSLQTGGGWQYF.

The CDR3 here is CASSIAQGRVYEQYF. CDR3 coding DNA: TGTGCCAGTAGTATAGCACAGGGAAGGGTGTACGAGCAGTACTTC. The rearrangement uses TRBV19 and TRBJ2-7, with D perhaps matching TRBD1 (6 bases). This CDR3 spans 15 amino acids. V was cut by 1 base and J by 4 bases, with 14 bases left in between. Germline V gene lookup returns CDR1 LNHDA and CDR2 SQIVND (reference sequence).

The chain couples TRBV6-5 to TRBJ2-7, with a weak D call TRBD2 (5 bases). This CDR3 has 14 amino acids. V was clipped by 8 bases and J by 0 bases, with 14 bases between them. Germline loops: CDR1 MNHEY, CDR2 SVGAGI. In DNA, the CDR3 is TGTGCCAGCCGCGGGCTTTTTTTCTCCTACGAGCAGTACTTC. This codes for CASRGLFFSYEQYF.

The CDR3 reads CASSELGAQETQYF. DNA for the CDR3: TGTGCCAGCAGTGAACTGGGGGCCCAAGAGACCCAGTACTTC. This chain connects TRBV2 to TRBJ2-5, with D possibly matching TRBD1 (6 bases). The V gene's germline CDR1 is SNHLY and CDR2 FYNNEI. CDR3 length: 14 residues. Between the trimmed V and J ends, which lost 2 bases and 1 base, there was a span of 8 bases.

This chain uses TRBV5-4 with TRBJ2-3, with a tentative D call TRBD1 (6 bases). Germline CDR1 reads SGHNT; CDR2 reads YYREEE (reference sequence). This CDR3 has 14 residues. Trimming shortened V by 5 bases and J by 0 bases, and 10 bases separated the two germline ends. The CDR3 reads CASSRDTSTDTQYF. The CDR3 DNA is TGTGCCAGCAGTCGGGACACGAGCACAGATACGCAGTATTTT.

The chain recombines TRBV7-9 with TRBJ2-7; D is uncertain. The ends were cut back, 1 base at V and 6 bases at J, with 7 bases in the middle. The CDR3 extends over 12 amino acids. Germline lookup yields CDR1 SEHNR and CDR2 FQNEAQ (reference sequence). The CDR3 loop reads CASSLVVSEQYF. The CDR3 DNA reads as TGTGCCAGCAGCTTAGTGGTGAGCGAGCAGTACTTC.

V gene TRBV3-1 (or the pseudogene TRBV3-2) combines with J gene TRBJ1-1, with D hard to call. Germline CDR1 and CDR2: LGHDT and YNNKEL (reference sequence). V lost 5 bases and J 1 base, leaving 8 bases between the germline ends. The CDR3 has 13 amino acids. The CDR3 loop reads CASSASGNTEAFF. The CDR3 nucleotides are TGTGCCAGCAGCGCATCAGGGAACACTGAAGCTTTCTTT.

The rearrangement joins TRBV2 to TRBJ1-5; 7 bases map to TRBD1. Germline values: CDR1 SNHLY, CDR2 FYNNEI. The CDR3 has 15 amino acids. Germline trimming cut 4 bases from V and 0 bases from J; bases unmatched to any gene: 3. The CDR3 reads CASSGDSYSNQPQHF. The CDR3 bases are TGTGCCAGCAGTGGGGACAGTTATAGCAATCAGCCCCAGCATTTT.

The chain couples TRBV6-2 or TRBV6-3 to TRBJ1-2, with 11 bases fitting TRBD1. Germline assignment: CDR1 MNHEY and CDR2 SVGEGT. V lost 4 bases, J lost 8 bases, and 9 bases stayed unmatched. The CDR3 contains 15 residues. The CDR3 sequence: CASSSGQGGPGGYTF. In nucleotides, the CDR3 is TGTGCCAGCAGTTCGGGACAGGGGGGACCCGGGGGCTACACCTTC.

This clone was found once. CDR3 coding DNA: TGTGCCAGCAGCTTAAGACTAGCGGGAGATACGCAGTATTTT. It yields the protein CASSLRLAGDTQYF. The chain joins TRBV7-2 to TRBJ2-3, with 10 bases matching TRBD2. Germline V CDR1 and CDR2: SGHTA, FQGNSA. The CDR3 contains 14 residues. V lost 2 bases, J lost 5 bases, and 1 base stayed unmatched.

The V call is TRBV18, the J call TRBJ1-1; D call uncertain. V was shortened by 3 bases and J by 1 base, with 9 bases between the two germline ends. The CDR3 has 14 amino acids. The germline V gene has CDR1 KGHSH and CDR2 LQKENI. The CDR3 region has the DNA TGTGCCAGCTCACCCGATACAGAGAACACTGAAGCTTTCTTT. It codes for CASSPDTENTEAFF.

The DNA of the CDR3 is TGTGCCAGCAGTTACTCGATCGGGGGGAGGGTTACGCAGTATTTT. This translates into CASSYSIGGRVTQYF. The chain uses TRBV6-5 and TRBJ2-3, with TRBD2 matching 7 bases. The CDR3 is 15 residues long. Germline CDR1 reads MNHEY; CDR2 reads SVGAGI. V shed 0 bases and J 8 bases; nucleotides not matched to a gene: 8.

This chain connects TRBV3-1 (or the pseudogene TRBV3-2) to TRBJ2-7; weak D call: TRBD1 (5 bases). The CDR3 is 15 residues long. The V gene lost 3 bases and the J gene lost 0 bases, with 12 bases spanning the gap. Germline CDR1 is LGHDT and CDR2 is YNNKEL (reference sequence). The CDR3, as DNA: TGTGCCAGCAGCCACCTCAGGGATCTCTCCTACGAGCAGTACTTC. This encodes CASSHLRDLSYEQYF.

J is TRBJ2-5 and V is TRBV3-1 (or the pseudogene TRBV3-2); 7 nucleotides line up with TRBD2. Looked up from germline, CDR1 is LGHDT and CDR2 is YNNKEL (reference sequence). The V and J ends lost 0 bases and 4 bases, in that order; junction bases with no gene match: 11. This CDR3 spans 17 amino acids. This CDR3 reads CASSQDLGGRAGETQYF. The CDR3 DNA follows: TGTGCCAGCAGCCAAGATCTTGGAGGGAGGGCCGGAGAGACCCAGTACTTC.

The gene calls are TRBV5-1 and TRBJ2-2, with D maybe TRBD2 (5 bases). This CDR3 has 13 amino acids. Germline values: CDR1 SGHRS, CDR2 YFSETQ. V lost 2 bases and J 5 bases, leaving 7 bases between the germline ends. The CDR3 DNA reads TGCGCCAGCAGCTTAGAGCGGACCGGGGAGCTGTTTTTT. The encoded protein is CASSLERTGELFF.

The DNA for the CDR3 is TGTGCCAGTAAGACGGGGGGCACTGAAGCTTTCTTT. Protein sequence: CASKTGGTEAFF. This sequence joins TRBV19 and TRBJ1-1, with D possibly TRBD1 on 5 matching bases. V lost 7 bases and J 4 bases, leaving 10 bases between the germline ends. The CDR3 contains 12 residues. CDR1 and CDR2 from the germline V gene are LNHDA and SQIVND (reference sequence).

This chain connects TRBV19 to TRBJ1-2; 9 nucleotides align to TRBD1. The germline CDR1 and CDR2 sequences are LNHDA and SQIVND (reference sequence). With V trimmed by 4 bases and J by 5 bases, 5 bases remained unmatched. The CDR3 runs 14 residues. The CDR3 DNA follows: TGTGCCAGTAGTAACCCGGGACAGGGTTATGGCTACACCTTC. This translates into CASSNPGQGYGYTF.

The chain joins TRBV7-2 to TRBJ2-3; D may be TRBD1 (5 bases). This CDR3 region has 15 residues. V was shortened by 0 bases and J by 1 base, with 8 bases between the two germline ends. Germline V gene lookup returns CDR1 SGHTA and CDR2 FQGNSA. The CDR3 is CASSLASRGTDTQYF. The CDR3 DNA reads TGTGCCAGCAGCTTAGCGTCCAGGGGCACAGATACGCAGTATTTT.

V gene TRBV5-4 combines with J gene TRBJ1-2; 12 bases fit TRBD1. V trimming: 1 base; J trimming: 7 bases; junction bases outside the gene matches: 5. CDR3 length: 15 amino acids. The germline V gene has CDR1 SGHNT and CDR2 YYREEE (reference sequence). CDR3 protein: CASSLPRDRGLGYTF. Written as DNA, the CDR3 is TGTGCCAGCAGCTTGCCCCGGGACAGGGGGCTTGGCTACACCTTC.

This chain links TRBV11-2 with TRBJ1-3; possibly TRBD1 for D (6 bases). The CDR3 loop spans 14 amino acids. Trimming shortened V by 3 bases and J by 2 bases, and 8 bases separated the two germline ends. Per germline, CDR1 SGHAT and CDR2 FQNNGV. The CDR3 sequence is CASSFNRAGNTIYF. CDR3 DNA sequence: TGTGCCAGCAGCTTTAACAGGGCTGGAAACACCATATATTTT.

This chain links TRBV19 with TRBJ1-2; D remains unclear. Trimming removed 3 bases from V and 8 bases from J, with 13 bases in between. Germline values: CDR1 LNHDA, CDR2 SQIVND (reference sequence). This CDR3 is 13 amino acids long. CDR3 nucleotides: TGTGCCAGTAGTATGCCCGCCGGCGGGGGCTACACCTTC. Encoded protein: CASSMPAGGGYTF.